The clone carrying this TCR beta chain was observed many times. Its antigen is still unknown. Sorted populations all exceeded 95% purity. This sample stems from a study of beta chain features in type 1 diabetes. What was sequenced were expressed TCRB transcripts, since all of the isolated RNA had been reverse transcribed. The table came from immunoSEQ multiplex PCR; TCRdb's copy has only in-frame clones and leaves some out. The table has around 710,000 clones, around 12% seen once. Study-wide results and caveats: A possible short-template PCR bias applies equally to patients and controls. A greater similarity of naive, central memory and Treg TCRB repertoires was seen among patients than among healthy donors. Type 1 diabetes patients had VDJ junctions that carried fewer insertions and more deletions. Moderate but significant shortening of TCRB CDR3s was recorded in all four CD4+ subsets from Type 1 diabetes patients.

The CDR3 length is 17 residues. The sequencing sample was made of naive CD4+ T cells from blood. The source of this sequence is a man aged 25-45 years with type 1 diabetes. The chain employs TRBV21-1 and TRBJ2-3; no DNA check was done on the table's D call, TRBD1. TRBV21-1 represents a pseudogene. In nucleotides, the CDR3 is TGTGCCGGTAAAGACAGGGCCCTGAATTCTAGCACAGATACGCAGTATTTT. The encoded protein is CAGKDRALNSSTDTQYF.